The following is a T cell receptor beta chain sequence with its context. The sample originates from a study of blood T cell repertoires in COVID-19. In the study overall: Donors in the United States, Italy and Spain gave samples during acute or convalescent COVID-19. Sample material is recorded as cDNA or gDNA derived from T cells, B-cell-depleted T cells, or PBMCs.

The CDR3 spans 16 residues. In germline, CDR1 is SGHVS, CDR2 FNYEAQ. Between the trimmed V and J ends, which lost 0 bases and 0 bases, there was a span of 9 bases. In the authors' workflow: Cell counts per sample came from amplifying reference gene primers. Sequencing used immunoSEQ multiplex PCR; TCRdb keeps in-frame clones, though not all of them. The DNA was the basis for D and trimming; V, J and clone size are from that table. The sample includes over 200,000 clones, over 75% of them seen just once. J is TRBJ1-3 and V is TRBV7-6; D is uncertain. This TCR came from a man between 40 and 49 years old with active or convalescent COVID-19. The material sequenced was peripheral blood. The CDR3 loop is CASSLAWGASGNTIYF. CDR3 nucleotides: TGTGCCAGCAGCTTAGCCTGGGGAGCCTCTGGAAACACCATATATTTT.